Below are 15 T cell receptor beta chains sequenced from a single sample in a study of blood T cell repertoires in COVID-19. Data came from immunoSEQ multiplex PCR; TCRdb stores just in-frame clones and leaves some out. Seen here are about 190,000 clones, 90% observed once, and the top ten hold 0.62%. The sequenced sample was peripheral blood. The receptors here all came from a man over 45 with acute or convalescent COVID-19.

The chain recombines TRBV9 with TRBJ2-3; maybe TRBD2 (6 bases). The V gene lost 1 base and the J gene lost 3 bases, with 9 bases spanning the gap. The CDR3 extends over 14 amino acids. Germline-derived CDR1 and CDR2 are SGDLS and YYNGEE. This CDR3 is CASSVRAGTDTQYF. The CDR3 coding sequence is TGTGCCAGCAGCGTACGGGCGGGAACAGATACGCAGTATTTT.

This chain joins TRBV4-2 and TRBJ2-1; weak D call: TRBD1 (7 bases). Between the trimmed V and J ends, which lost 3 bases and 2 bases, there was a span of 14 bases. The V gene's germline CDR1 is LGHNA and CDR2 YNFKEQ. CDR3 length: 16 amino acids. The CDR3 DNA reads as TGTGCCAGCAGCCAGGAAGACAGGGAGGCCTACAATGAGCAGTTCTTC. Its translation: CASSQEDREAYNEQFF.

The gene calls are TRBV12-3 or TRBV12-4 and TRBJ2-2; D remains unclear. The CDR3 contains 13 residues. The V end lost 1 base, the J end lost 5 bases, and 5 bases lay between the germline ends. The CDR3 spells CASSLGATGELFF. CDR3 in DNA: TGTGCCAGCAGTTTAGGGGCTACCGGGGAGCTGTTTTTT.

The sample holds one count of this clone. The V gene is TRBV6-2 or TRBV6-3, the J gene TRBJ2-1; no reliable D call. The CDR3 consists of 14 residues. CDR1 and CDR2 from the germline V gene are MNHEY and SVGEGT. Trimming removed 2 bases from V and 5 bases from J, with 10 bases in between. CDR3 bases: TGTGCCAGCAGTTACATCAGTTACAACAATGAGCAGTTCTTC. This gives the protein CASSYISYNNEQFF.

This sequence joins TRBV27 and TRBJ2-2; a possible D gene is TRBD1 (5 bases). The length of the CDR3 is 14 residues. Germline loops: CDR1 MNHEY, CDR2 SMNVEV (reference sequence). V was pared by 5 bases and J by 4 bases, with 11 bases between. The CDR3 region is CASSQGSGTGELFF. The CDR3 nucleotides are TGTGCCAGCAGTCAGGGTTCAGGCACCGGGGAGCTGTTTTTT.

The CDR3 DNA reads TGTGCCAGCAGTCCTAAAGGGTCGACTAGCCCCTTTTCGGAGACCCAGTACTTC. As protein: CASSPKGSTSPFSETQYF. The gene calls are TRBV27 and TRBJ2-5, with 7 bases lining up with TRBD2. From germline, CDR1 is MNHEY and CDR2 SMNVEV (reference sequence). This CDR3 is built from 18 residues. V was pared by 5 bases and J by 5 bases, with 20 bases of the junction left unmatched.

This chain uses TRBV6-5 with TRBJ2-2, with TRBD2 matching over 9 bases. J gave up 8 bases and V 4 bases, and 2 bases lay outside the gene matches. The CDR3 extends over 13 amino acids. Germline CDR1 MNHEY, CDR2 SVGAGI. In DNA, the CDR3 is TGTGCCAGCAGTTGGACTAGCGTTGGGGAGCTGTTTTTT. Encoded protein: CASSWTSVGELFF.

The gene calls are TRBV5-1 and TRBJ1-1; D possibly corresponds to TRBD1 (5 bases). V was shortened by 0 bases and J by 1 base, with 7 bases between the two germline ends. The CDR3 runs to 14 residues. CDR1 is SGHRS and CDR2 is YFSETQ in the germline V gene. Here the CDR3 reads CASSLAQANTEAFF. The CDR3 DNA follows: TGCGCCAGCAGCTTGGCACAGGCGAACACTGAAGCTTTCTTT.

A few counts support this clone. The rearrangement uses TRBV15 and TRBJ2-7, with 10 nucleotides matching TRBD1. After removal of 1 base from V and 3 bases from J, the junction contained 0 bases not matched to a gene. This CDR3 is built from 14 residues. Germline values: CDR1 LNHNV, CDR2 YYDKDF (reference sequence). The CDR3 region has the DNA TGTGCCACCAGCAGAGGGACAGGGGGCTACGAGCAGTACGTC. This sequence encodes CATSRGTGGYEQYV.

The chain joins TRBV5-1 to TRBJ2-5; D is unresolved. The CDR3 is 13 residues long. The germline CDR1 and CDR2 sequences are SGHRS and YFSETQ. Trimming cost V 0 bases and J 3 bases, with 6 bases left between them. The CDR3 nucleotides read TGCGCCAGCAGCTTGGAAGCTGAAGAGACCCAGTACTTC. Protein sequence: CASSLEAEETQYF.

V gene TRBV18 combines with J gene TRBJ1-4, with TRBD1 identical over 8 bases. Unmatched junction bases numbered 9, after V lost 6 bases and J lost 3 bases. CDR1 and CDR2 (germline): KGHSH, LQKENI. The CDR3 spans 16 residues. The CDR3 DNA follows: TGTGCCAGCTCCCAGACAGGGGCTAGAGCTAATGAAAAACTGTTTTTT. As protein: CASSQTGARANEKLFF.

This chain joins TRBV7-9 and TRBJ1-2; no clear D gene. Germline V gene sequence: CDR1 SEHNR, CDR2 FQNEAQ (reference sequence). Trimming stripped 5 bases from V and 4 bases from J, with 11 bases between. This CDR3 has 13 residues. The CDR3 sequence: CASSPGSGYGYTF. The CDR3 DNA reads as TGTGCCAGCAGCCCCGGGTCCGGCTATGGCTACACCTTC.

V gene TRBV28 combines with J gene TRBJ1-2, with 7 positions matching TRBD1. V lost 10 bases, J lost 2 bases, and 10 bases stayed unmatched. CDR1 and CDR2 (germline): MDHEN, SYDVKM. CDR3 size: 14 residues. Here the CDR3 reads CANIDTGQNYGYTF. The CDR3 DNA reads TGTGCCAACATAGATACGGGACAGAACTATGGCTACACCTTC.

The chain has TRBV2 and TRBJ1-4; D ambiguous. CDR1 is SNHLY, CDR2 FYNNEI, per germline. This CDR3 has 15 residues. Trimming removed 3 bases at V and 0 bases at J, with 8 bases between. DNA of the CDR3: TGTGCCAGCAGTGATAACGGGTCAACTAATGAAAAACTGTTTTTT. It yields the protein CASSDNGSTNEKLFF.

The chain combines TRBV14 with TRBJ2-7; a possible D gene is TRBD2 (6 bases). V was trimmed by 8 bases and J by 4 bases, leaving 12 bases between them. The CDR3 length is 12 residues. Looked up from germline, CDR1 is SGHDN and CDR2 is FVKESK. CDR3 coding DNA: TGTGCCAGCGCCCGGGGGAGGTACGAGCAGTACTTC. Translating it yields CASARGRYEQYF.